This T cell receptor beta chain is from a study of molecular identifiers for immune sequencing clone quantification (dated by TCRdb to 2016 to 2019). Describing the broader study: For a replicate experiment, RNA from around 20,000 or 100,000 naive CD8 T cells was divided into five aliquots, of which four were sequenced. The study was a methods study using CD8 T cells to benchmark molecular-identifier clustering-based TCR repertoire sequencing (MIDCIRS) and TCR RNA copy counting. Broad study findings and their caveats: Modeling gave about 3.2 recovered TCR RNA copies per cell versus approximately 9 by digital PCR, implying approximately 30% capture efficiency. In CMV-specific effector cells, clones with more than 20 RNA copies accounted for over 97% of molecules, whereas in naive cells such clones accounted for under 1%. Highly expanded clone sizes could be underestimated because identical TCR molecules may share a barcode. Even against a background of approximately 1 million naive CD8 T cells, spiked-in Jurkat TCR RNA amounting to a single cell's worth was reported to be detectable. Spiked-in Jurkat TCR RNA (10 copies' worth), which is not part of the donor repertoire, was contained in the naive libraries. When barcode sub-clustering was not used, chimeric consensus sequences inflated TCR diversity, with chimeras reaching as high as 47%.

Comment on this clonotype: Its antigen is not yet known. A read error may be the cause here, since a much bigger clone is one base away.

Library creation used PCR. Instrument on record: NextSeq 500. Bulk TCR libraries were prepared as previously described, using TCR primers listed in Table S5. Purification of total RNA was performed with the Qiagen AllPrep DNA/RNA kit. Reads from multiple sequencing runs of the same library were pooled before analysis. Under the source paper's analysis protocol: Reads were retained only if the reads had an exact TCR constant sequence, and the retained reads were trimmed to 150 nt and grouped according to their 12-nt molecular barcodes. Reads within each barcode group were sub-clustered using a 15% Levenshtein threshold, and quality-weighted consensus sequences were constructed for each RNA molecule. Non-functional sequences were filtered out, along with any lower-count sequence sitting one edit away from another sequence. Based on fitting two negative binomial distributions, any barcode sub-cluster with under 20% of the maximum read count was discarded. The raw public data were reprocessed by TCRdb itself: fastp quality trimming at Q25, MiXCR clonotype calling, in-frame beta chains only. Rows are combined by CDR3 protein, so each entry shows the most common genes and DNA. TCRdb's processing, not the authors', yielded these V and J calls. The sample includes nearly 650,000 distinct CDR3 sequences, with 25% observed a single time. 0.7% to 0.95% of the sample rests with the top ten.

Libraries of naive CD8 T cells were generated from roughly 21,000 to 960,000 sorted cells, with 10%, 30% or 50% of the purified RNA used. Naive CD8 T cells were FACS-sorted as CD8+CD4-CCR7+CD45RA+ on a BD FACSAria II into RLT Plus buffer. Approximately nine TCR copies' worth of Jurkat RNA were spiked into roughly 18,000-1,000,000 naive CD8 T cell samples to test detection sensitivity. CD8 T cells were enriched using RosetteSep CD8+ T Cell Enrichment Cocktail and Ficoll-Paque, and the enriched cells then underwent ACK red cell lysis. The CDR3 spans 16 residues, from the cysteine through the phenylalanine. CDR3 DNA only is kept here, 48 bases in frame from base 1. Per the germline V gene, SGHVS is the CDR1 and FQNEAQ is the CDR2.

The sequence is built from TRBV7-8 and TRBJ2-3, with the D segment identity uncertain. Sequencing was done on a sample of naive CD8+ T cells from blood, with Jurkat cell RNA spiked in. The cell subset or site label here, explained by the study, means: FACS-sorted CD8+CD4-CCR7+CD45RA+ naive T cells. This clonotype was obtained from a human donor in good health. Some libraries in this study had Jurkat cell RNA spiked in. The DNA sequence is given as TGTGCCGGCAGCTTGGATCGGATATTGGGCACAGATACGCAGTATTTT. Its protein is CAGSLDRILGTDTQYF.